These T cell receptor beta chains were read from a single sample in a study of response to subunit inactivated influenza vaccine. TCRdb reprocessed the RT-PCR reads with MiXCR, giving one entry per CDR3 protein. The sample lists about half a million distinct CDR3 sequences, about 25% occurring once. The sequences come from CD4+ T cells sorted from PBMCs, collected 5 to 6 days after vaccination. These receptors came from a man over 45 who received an inactivated influenza vaccine. Each CDR3 is given with its conserved first and last residue. A D gene is named only where the DNA matches it firmly. Clone size is given for some rows only: seen once, a few or many times, or a class if the clone is expanded.

d_gene: TRBD1
v_gene: TRBV3-1
abundance: -
j_gene: TRBJ1-5
CDR3aa: CASSLGTGDQPQHF
CDR3nt: TGTGCCAGCAGCCTCGGGACAGGGGACCAGCCCCAGCATTTT

d_gene: TRBD1
v_gene: TRBV4-2
abundance: few
j_gene: TRBJ2-2
CDR3aa: CASSRGTGGYNGELFF
CDR3nt: TGTGCCAGCAGCCGAGGGACAGGGGGCTATAACGGGGAGCTGTTTTTT

d_gene: -
v_gene: TRBV14
abundance: -
j_gene: TRBJ1-3
CDR3aa: CASSATQRNTIYF
CDR3nt: TGTGCCAGCAGCGCGACCCAACGAAACACCATATATTTT

d_gene: -
v_gene: TRBV7-9
abundance: -
j_gene: TRBJ1-6
CDR3aa: CASSPGPLIGSPLHF
CDR3nt: TGTGCCAGCAGCCCCGGGCCCTTGATAGGGTCACCCCTCCACTTT

d_gene: TRBD1
v_gene: TRBV30
abundance: few
j_gene: TRBJ1-4
CDR3aa: CAWSGWTGGNEKLFF
CDR3nt: TGTGCCTGGAGCGGGTGGACAGGAGGAAATGAAAAACTGTTTTTT

d_gene: TRBD2
v_gene: TRBV5-4
abundance: -
j_gene: TRBJ2-3
CDR3aa: CASSLGLAERDTQYF
CDR3nt: TGTGCCAGCAGCTTGGGTCTAGCGGAGAGAGATACGCAGTATTTT

d_gene: TRBD2
v_gene: TRBV20-1
abundance: -
j_gene: TRBJ2-7
CDR3aa: CSAREGSGAYEQYF
CDR3nt: TGCAGTGCTAGAGAGGGTAGCGGGGCGTACGAGCAGTACTTC

d_gene: TRBD2
v_gene: TRBV5-1
abundance: -
j_gene: TRBJ2-5
CDR3aa: CASSFRLAGTYQETQYF
CDR3nt: TGCGCCAGCAGCTTCCGTCTAGCGGGGACGTACCAAGAGACCCAGTACTTC

d_gene: TRBD1
v_gene: TRBV5-1
abundance: -
j_gene: TRBJ2-2
CDR3aa: CSSSRDRESGELFF
CDR3nt: TGCTCCAGCAGCCGCGACAGGGAGTCCGGGGAGCTGTTTTTT

d_gene: -
v_gene: TRBV5-1
abundance: -
j_gene: TRBJ2-1
CDR3aa: CASMGLQDTNEQFF
CDR3nt: TGCGCCAGCATGGGCCTACAAGACACCAATGAGCAGTTCTTC

d_gene: -
v_gene: TRBV18
abundance: -
j_gene: TRBJ2-5
CDR3aa: CASSPPSYRQTQYF
CDR3nt: TGTGCCAGCTCACCACCGTCTTATCGTCAGACCCAGTACTTC

d_gene: -
v_gene: TRBV6-2/TRBV6-3
abundance: -
j_gene: TRBJ1-4
CDR3aa: CASSYSETRLFF
CDR3nt: TGTGCCAGCAGTTACTCTGAGACACGACTGTTTTTT

d_gene: -
v_gene: TRBV13
abundance: few
j_gene: TRBJ2-7
CDR3aa: CASSLGGGWGEQYF
CDR3nt: TGTGCCAGCAGCTTAGGCGGGGGCTGGGGCGAGCAGTACTTC

d_gene: -
v_gene: TRBV6-1
abundance: -
j_gene: TRBJ1-4
CDR3aa: CASSVGPRLFF
CDR3nt: TGTGCCAGCAGTGTAGGGCCTCGACTGTTTTTT

d_gene: -
v_gene: TRBV28
abundance: -
j_gene: TRBJ1-3
CDR3aa: CASSRPGLLSGNTIYF
CDR3nt: TGTGCCAGCAGCCGCCCGGGACTACTCTCTGGAAACACCATATATTTT

d_gene: -
v_gene: TRBV10-3
abundance: few
j_gene: TRBJ1-2
CDR3aa: CAIGRAYYGYTF
CDR3nt: TGTGCCATCGGCCGTGCCTACTATGGCTACACCTTC

d_gene: -
v_gene: TRBV24-1
abundance: -
j_gene: TRBJ2-1
CDR3aa: CATSKTGTNNEQFF
CDR3nt: TGTGCCACCAGTAAGACCGGGACCAACAATGAGCAGTTCTTC

d_gene: -
v_gene: TRBV7-9
abundance: few
j_gene: TRBJ1-1
CDR3aa: CASSVHGSPEAFF
CDR3nt: TGTGCCAGCAGCGTACATGGAAGCCCTGAAGCTTTCTTT

d_gene: -
v_gene: TRBV18
abundance: few
j_gene: TRBJ2-7
CDR3aa: CASSPALAGEQYF
CDR3nt: TGTGCCAGCTCACCCGCCCTAGCTGGCGAGCAGTACTTC

d_gene: TRBD2
v_gene: TRBV7-2
abundance: -
j_gene: TRBJ2-1
CDR3aa: CASSVPGTSEQFF
CDR3nt: TGTGCCAGCAGCGTACCCGGGACTAGTGAGCAGTTCTTC

d_gene: -
v_gene: TRBV5-1
abundance: -
j_gene: TRBJ2-7
CDR3aa: CASSPKDYEQYF
CDR3nt: TGCGCCAGCAGCCCTAAGGACTACGAGCAGTACTTC

d_gene: -
v_gene: TRBV4-2
abundance: -
j_gene: TRBJ2-2
CDR3aa: CASSPTGMNTGELFF
CDR3nt: TGTGCCAGCAGCCCCACAGGGATGAACACCGGGGAGCTGTTTTTT

d_gene: -
v_gene: TRBV20-1
abundance: -
j_gene: TRBJ2-1
CDR3aa: CSLIGGYEQFF
CDR3nt: TGCAGCCTAATCGGGGGCTATGAGCAGTTCTTC

d_gene: -
v_gene: TRBV13
abundance: -
j_gene: TRBJ2-7
CDR3aa: CASSTQLREYEQYF
CDR3nt: TGTGCCAGCAGCACCCAATTAAGGGAGTACGAGCAGTACTTC

d_gene: -
v_gene: TRBV12-3/TRBV12-4
abundance: few
j_gene: TRBJ1-2
CDR3aa: CASRTTKGPPYGYTF
CDR3nt: TGTGCCAGCAGGACAACAAAGGGCCCTCCCTATGGCTACACCTTC

d_gene: TRBD2
v_gene: TRBV11-2
abundance: -
j_gene: TRBJ2-5
CDR3aa: CASSFTGTSGSGGETQYF
CDR3nt: TGTGCCAGCAGCTTCACCGGGACTAGCGGATCTGGCGGAGAGACCCAGTACTTC

d_gene: -
v_gene: TRBV20-1
abundance: -
j_gene: TRBJ2-1
CDR3aa: CSAGRDNNEQFF
CDR3nt: TGCAGTGCTGGCCGGGATAACAATGAGCAGTTCTTC

d_gene: -
v_gene: TRBV6-1
abundance: few
j_gene: TRBJ1-2
CDR3aa: CASKLTGPRSGYTF
CDR3nt: TGTGCCAGCAAACTCACCGGGCCCCGTTCTGGCTACACCTTC

d_gene: -
v_gene: TRBV12-3/TRBV12-4
abundance: many
j_gene: TRBJ2-1
CDR3aa: CASSLWGRKINNEQFF
CDR3nt: TGTGCCAGCAGTTTATGGGGGAGAAAGATCAACAATGAGCAGTTCTTC

d_gene: TRBD2
v_gene: TRBV20-1
abundance: few
j_gene: TRBJ2-5
CDR3aa: CSASLSGGQETQYF
CDR3nt: TGCAGTGCTAGCTTGTCGGGGGGTCAAGAGACCCAGTACTTC

d_gene: -
v_gene: TRBV4-3
abundance: few
j_gene: TRBJ2-2
CDR3aa: CASSGDSGELFF
CDR3nt: TGCGCCAGTTCGGGGGATTCGGGGGAGCTGTTTTTT

d_gene: TRBD1
v_gene: TRBV4-3
abundance: -
j_gene: TRBJ1-2
CDR3aa: CASSQTGGYDYGYTF
CDR3nt: TGCGCCAGCAGCCAAACAGGGGGTTACGACTATGGCTACACCTTC

d_gene: -
v_gene: TRBV7-2
abundance: few
j_gene: TRBJ2-7
CDR3aa: CASSPRGPGYEQYF
CDR3nt: TGTGCCAGCAGCCCAAGGGGACCGGGCTACGAGCAGTACTTC

d_gene: -
v_gene: TRBV5-1
abundance: once
j_gene: TRBJ2-6
CDR3aa: CASYPGMANGTTSSGANVLTF
CDR3nt: TGCGCCAGCTACCCTGGGATGGCGAACGGCACAACCAGCTCTGGGGCCAACGTCCTGACTTTC

d_gene: -
v_gene: TRBV5-1
abundance: few
j_gene: TRBJ1-3
CDR3aa: CASSVEIQGYGNTIYF
CDR3nt: TGCGCCAGCAGCGTAGAAATACAGGGTTACGGAAACACCATATATTTT

d_gene: -
v_gene: TRBV2
abundance: -
j_gene: TRBJ2-2
CDR3aa: CASSEFSGEDTGELFF
CDR3nt: TGTGCCAGCAGTGAATTCTCAGGGGAGGACACCGGGGAGCTGTTTTTT

d_gene: -
v_gene: TRBV5-6
abundance: -
j_gene: TRBJ1-2
CDR3aa: CASSSTDNYGYTF
CDR3nt: TGTGCCAGCAGCTCCACAGATAACTATGGCTACACCTTC

d_gene: -
v_gene: TRBV9
abundance: few
j_gene: TRBJ1-5
CDR3aa: CASSTRDSNQPQHF
CDR3nt: TGTGCCAGCAGCACCCGGGACAGCAATCAGCCCCAGCATTTT

d_gene: -
v_gene: TRBV5-1
abundance: -
j_gene: TRBJ2-5
CDR3aa: CASSLTGRDEETQYF
CDR3nt: TGCGCCAGCAGCTTAACCGGGCGGGACGAAGAGACCCAGTACTTC

d_gene: -
v_gene: TRBV20-1
abundance: few
j_gene: TRBJ2-7
CDR3aa: CSPATSGSNEQYF
CDR3nt: TGCAGTCCGGCAACATCTGGGAGTAACGAGCAGTACTTC

d_gene: -
v_gene: TRBV7-9
abundance: few
j_gene: TRBJ2-5
CDR3aa: CASSSDWGSSRSETQYF
CDR3nt: TGTGCCAGCAGCTCCGATTGGGGGAGTTCGAGGTCGGAGACCCAGTACTTC

d_gene: -
v_gene: TRBV12-3/TRBV12-4
abundance: many
j_gene: TRBJ2-3
CDR3aa: CASSLGGGTDTQYF
CDR3nt: TGTGCCAGCAGTTTGGGCGGTGGGACAGATACGCAGTATTTT

d_gene: -
v_gene: TRBV5-1
abundance: -
j_gene: TRBJ2-3
CDR3aa: CASSSGYSGPTDTQYF
CDR3nt: TGCGCCAGCAGCTCCGGATACTCCGGGCCCACAGATACGCAGTATTTT

d_gene: -
v_gene: TRBV7-7
abundance: -
j_gene: TRBJ2-1
CDR3aa: CASSPQRADYNEQFF
CDR3nt: TGTGCTAGCAGCCCTCAGCGGGCCGACTACAATGAGCAGTTCTTC

d_gene: -
v_gene: TRBV9
abundance: few
j_gene: TRBJ2-5
CDR3aa: CASSFSALGSYQETQYF
CDR3nt: TGTGCCAGCAGCTTTTCGGCCCTGGGCAGCTACCAAGAGACCCAGTACTTC

d_gene: -
v_gene: TRBV20-1
abundance: few
j_gene: TRBJ2-1
CDR3aa: CSAVWRGDNEQFF
CDR3nt: TGCAGCGCTGTCTGGCGGGGAGACAATGAGCAGTTCTTC

d_gene: -
v_gene: TRBV5-1
abundance: few
j_gene: TRBJ2-5
CDR3aa: CASSLPELRAFQETQYF
CDR3nt: TGCGCCAGCAGCTTACCAGAGCTCAGGGCCTTCCAAGAGACCCAGTACTTC

d_gene: TRBD1
v_gene: TRBV6-1
abundance: -
j_gene: TRBJ2-2
CDR3aa: CASSDRDRDSGELFF
CDR3nt: TGTGCCAGCAGTGATCGGGACAGGGACAGCGGGGAGCTGTTTTTT

d_gene: TRBD2
v_gene: TRBV5-1
abundance: -
j_gene: TRBJ2-1
CDR3aa: CASSLPVLAESSYNEQFF
CDR3nt: TGCGCCAGCAGCTTGCCGGTTCTAGCGGAAAGCTCCTACAATGAGCAGTTCTTC

d_gene: TRBD2
v_gene: TRBV9
abundance: few
j_gene: TRBJ2-1
CDR3aa: CASSVSGTSRNEQFF
CDR3nt: TGTGCCAGCAGCGTCTCCGGGACTAGCAGGAATGAGCAGTTCTTC

d_gene: TRBD1
v_gene: TRBV12-3/TRBV12-4
abundance: -
j_gene: TRBJ2-3
CDR3aa: CASSVGQGGTDTQYF
CDR3nt: TGTGCCAGCAGTGTCGGACAGGGTGGCACAGATACGCAGTATTTT

d_gene: TRBD1
v_gene: TRBV6-1
abundance: few
j_gene: TRBJ2-1
CDR3aa: CASRRTGAVIRSYNEQFF
CDR3nt: TGTGCCAGCAGGCGGACAGGGGCCGTAATACGCTCCTACAATGAGCAGTTCTTC

d_gene: -
v_gene: TRBV7-8
abundance: -
j_gene: TRBJ2-7
CDR3aa: CASSLAFQGTSYEQYF
CDR3nt: TGTGCCAGCAGCTTAGCCTTCCAGGGAACCTCCTACGAGCAGTACTTC

d_gene: -
v_gene: TRBV18
abundance: many
j_gene: TRBJ2-3
CDR3aa: CASSPNTDTQYF
CDR3nt: TGTGCCAGCTCACCGAACACAGATACGCAGTATTTT

d_gene: TRBD2
v_gene: TRBV6-5
abundance: -
j_gene: TRBJ2-7
CDR3aa: CASSYVGTSRYEQYF
CDR3nt: TGTGCCAGCAGTTATGTAGGGACTAGCCGTTACGAGCAGTACTTC

d_gene: -
v_gene: TRBV3-1
abundance: few
j_gene: TRBJ2-5
CDR3aa: CASSQEATQYF
CDR3nt: TGTGCCAGCAGCCAAGAGGCGACCCAGTACTTC

d_gene: -
v_gene: TRBV29-1
abundance: -
j_gene: TRBJ2-7
CDR3aa: CSVAPQGAHEQYF
CDR3nt: TGCAGCGTTGCACCGCAGGGAGCACACGAGCAGTACTTC